This T cell receptor beta chain was recovered during a study of cytomegalovirus exposure and HLA in healthy donors. Study-wide results and limits: The tendency of first-cohort TCR clusters to co-occur in the 100 to 150 validation repertoires emerged from a later analysis.

Regarding this clone: Its antigen is unidentified.

The method was immunoSEQ multiplex PCR; TCRdb's version includes in-frame clones alone and lacks a portion of them. Of 150,000 to 200,000 clones listed, 75% to 90% are singletons. What was sequenced was PBMCs. This clonotype was sampled from a young man in good health and CMV-seropositive.

The CDR3 DNA reads as TGTGCCAGCAGCGGGTTAGCGGGAGGGTACACAGATACGCAGTATTTT. This encodes CASSGLAGGYTDTQYF. The chain links TRBV2 to TRBJ2-3, with 11 bases fitting TRBD2. The CDR3 is 16 amino acids. Germline lookup yields CDR1 SNHLY and CDR2 FYNNEI. V was pared by 6 bases and J by 2 bases, with 7 bases of the junction left unmatched.